These 21 T cell receptor beta chains were sequenced from one sample in a study of cytomegalovirus exposure and HLA in healthy donors. Primers included in the PCR were 60 Vbeta and 13 Jbeta primers. Produced via immunoSEQ multiplex PCR; TCRdb's table is partial and in-frame only. The sample consists of about 200,000 clones, around 87% of them appearing once. Sequencing used PBMCs. The receptors come from a woman between 18 and 29 years old in good health and CMV-seronegative.

CDR3 amino acids: CAISPAGTGPNYEQYF. The CDR3 bases are TGTGCCATCAGCCCGGCCGGGACAGGGCCAAACTACGAGCAGTACTTC. V gene TRBV10-3 combines with J gene TRBJ2-7, with 9 bases fitting TRBD1. Germline values: CDR1 ENHRY, CDR2 SYGVKD. The junction had 12 bases not matched to a gene; V was cut back by 6 bases and J by 3 bases. This CDR3 spans 16 amino acids.

The gene calls are TRBV6-5 and TRBJ2-1; 9 bases match TRBD2. In germline, CDR1 is MNHEY, CDR2 SVGAGI. The CDR3 loop spans 14 amino acids. After removal of 0 bases from V and 10 bases from J, the junction contained 4 bases not matched to a gene. The CDR3 is CASSYSAGGPEQFF. CDR3 DNA: TGTGCCAGCAGTTACTCGGCGGGAGGGCCCGAGCAGTTCTTC.

J is TRBJ1-5 and V is TRBV6-1; 10 bases are a match to TRBD1. CDR1 and CDR2 (germline): MNHNS, SASEGT. The CDR3 consists of 15 residues. Trimming at V came to 4 bases and at J to 2 bases, leaving 2 bases not matched to a gene. CDR3 sequence reads: CASSAGTGGNQPQHF. Written as DNA, the CDR3 is TGTGCCAGCAGTGCCGGGACAGGGGGCAATCAGCCCCAGCATTTT.

This chain connects TRBV2 to TRBJ1-5; D remains ambiguous. This CDR3 has 13 residues. V was shortened by 11 bases and J by 1 base, with 12 bases between the two germline ends. The germline gives CDR1 SNHLY, CDR2 FYNNEI. CDR3 region: CASKAGSNQPQHF. The CDR3 DNA reads TGTGCCTCAAAGGCGGGGAGCAATCAGCCCCAGCATTTT.

The chain uses TRBV7-6 and TRBJ2-2; D might be TRBD1 (5 bases). The germline V gene has CDR1 SGHVS and CDR2 FNYEAQ. The CDR3 consists of 13 residues. Trimming took 5 bases from V and 7 from J, leaving 11 bases between them. The CDR3 loop reads CASSLRDLGELFF. CDR3 nucleotides: TGTGCCAGCAGCCTCAGGGATCTCGGGGAGCTGTTTTTT.

V gene TRBV29-1 combines with J gene TRBJ2-5, with TRBD1 matching 8 bases. The germline V gene has CDR1 SQVTM and CDR2 ANQGSEA. There are 12 residues in the CDR3. The junction had 2 bases not matched to a gene; V was cut back by 4 bases and J by 4 bases. The CDR3 DNA reads as TGCAGCGTTGTTACAGGGGGAGAGACCCAGTACTTC. Protein product: CSVVTGGETQYF.

The chain's CDR3 is CASSAIPSVASTDTQYF. In nucleotides, the CDR3 is TGCGCCAGCAGCGCCATCCCTAGCGTAGCTAGCACAGATACGCAGTATTTT. The rearrangement links TRBV5-1 to TRBJ2-3, with a tentative D call TRBD2 (6 bases). The CDR3 is 17 residues long. Germline CDR1 is SGHRS and CDR2 is YFSETQ. The V gene lost 4 bases and the J gene lost 0 bases, with 18 bases spanning the gap.

This chain connects TRBV4-1 to TRBJ1-6; 7 bases match TRBD1. The V gene's germline CDR1 is MGHRA and CDR2 YSYEKL. The CDR3 totals 17 residues. The J segment lost 0 bases and the V segment lost 4 bases, leaving 6 bases of the junction unmatched. The CDR3 DNA follows: TGCGCCAGCAGCCCCAGACAGGGAAGCTCCTATAATTCACCCCTCCACTTT. Amino acid sequence: CASSPRQGSSYNSPLHF.

This chain connects TRBV6-6 to TRBJ1-1; TRBD1 might be the D (5 bases). V was shortened by 0 bases and J by 3 bases, with 8 bases between the two germline ends. Germline V gene data show CDR1 as MNHNY and CDR2 as SVGAGI (reference sequence). The length of the CDR3 is 14 residues. The CDR3 DNA reads as TGTGCCAGCAGTTACTCGGGAGGGGACACTGAAGCTTTCTTT. Translated: CASSYSGGDTEAFF.

The V call is TRBV6-1, the J call TRBJ2-7; D possibly corresponds to TRBD1 (6 bases). CDR3 size: 13 residues. Trimming shortened V by 7 bases and J by 0 bases, and 10 bases separated the two germline ends. Germline CDR1 and CDR2: MNHNS and SASEGT. CDR3 amino acids: CASTGHSSYEQYF. Here the CDR3 DNA reads TGTGCCAGCACGGGACACTCCTCCTACGAGCAGTACTTC.

This clone occurred a few times. The rearrangement joins TRBV6-5 to TRBJ1-5, with D possibly being TRBD1 (5 bases). This CDR3 spans 15 amino acids. Germline V CDR1 and CDR2: MNHEY, SVGAGI. Between the trimmed V and J ends, which lost 6 bases and 5 bases, there was a span of 17 bases. CDR3 nucleotide sequence: TGTGCCAGCAGACTACGGGCGGGGGGGGATCAGCCCCAGCATTTT. It specifies CASRLRAGGDQPQHF.

In this sample, this clone turned up a few times. The gene calls are TRBV27 and TRBJ1-1; 9 nucleotides agree with TRBD1. Germline V gene sequence: CDR1 MNHEY, CDR2 SMNVEV (reference sequence). The V gene end was trimmed by 6 bases and the J gene end by 5 bases; junction bases not matched to a gene: 10. This CDR3 region has 15 residues. The DNA of the CDR3 is TGTGCCAGCAGGACCTGGACAGGGGTAAGGACTGAAGCTTTCTTT. Protein product: CASRTWTGVRTEAFF.

The chain employs TRBV19 and TRBJ2-3, with TRBD2 identical over 13 bases. The CDR3 consists of 18 residues. Trimming took 6 bases from V and 6 from J; bases not matched to a gene: 15. The germline gives CDR1 LNHDA, CDR2 SQIVND (reference sequence). The CDR3 region has the DNA TGTGCCAGTAGCGGGACTAGCGGGATCGCCCGTCGATTGGATACGCAGTATTTT. Translation: CASSGTSGIARRLDTQYF.

J is TRBJ2-1 and V is TRBV5-6, with TRBD2 matching over 11 bases. The CDR3 consists of 17 residues. V shed 2 bases, J shed 10 bases, and the junction held 14 bases outside the gene matches. The germline V gene encodes CDR1 SGHDT and CDR2 YYEEEE. CDR3 nucleotide sequence: TGTGCCAGCAGCTTCGGTCTCGTAGCGGGGGGGGGAGGGGAGCAGTTCTTC. Its translation is CASSFGLVAGGGGEQFF.

For this clone: At one end, the junction sequence differs from germline, possibly due to a read error. The rearrangement links TRBV2 to TRBJ2-4; possible D gene TRBD2, 5 bases. Germline V gene data show CDR1 as SNHLY and CDR2 as FYNNEI. CDR3 length equals 16 residues. The CDR3 region has the DNA TGTGCCAGTCAGACCGGTGGACTGTTAGCCAAAAACATTCAGCACTTC. Its translation is CASQTGGLLAKNIQHF.

In its sample, this clone was seen a few times. This rearrangement joins TRBV6-6 to TRBJ2-4; 7 bases are shared with TRBD2. Germline values: CDR1 MNHNY, CDR2 SVGAGI (reference sequence). This CDR3 region has 16 residues. The V and J ends lost 2 bases and 0 bases, in that order; junction bases with no gene match: 4. In DNA, the CDR3 is TGTGCCAGCAGTTACGGGCTAGCGGTAGCCAAAAACATTCAGTACTTC. This gives the protein CASSYGLAVAKNIQYF.

As DNA, the CDR3 is TGTGCCAGCAGTGGGCAGCGGCTGAATTTTGAAAAACTGTTTTTT. It translates to CASSGQRLNFEKLFF. The genes are TRBV6-5 and TRBJ1-4; D remains unclear. CDR1 is MNHEY and CDR2 is SVGAGI in the germline V gene. This CDR3 region has 15 residues. V was pared by 5 bases and J by 7 bases, with 17 bases between.

J is TRBJ2-5 and V is TRBV6-5; D might be TRBD1 (7 bases). Judging by the DNA end, TRBJ2-7 fits better; the J call may be wrong. The CDR3 loop spans 14 amino acids. The germline V gene encodes CDR1 MNHEY and CDR2 SVGAGI. CDR3 loop: CASSLTGAGHEQYF. The DNA for the CDR3 is TGTGCCAGCAGCCTCACAGGGGCGGGGCACGAGCAGTACTTC.

The chain links TRBV28 to TRBJ1-5; TRBD1 matches at 12 bases. Germline V gene data show CDR1 as MDHEN and CDR2 as SYDVKM. The V segment lost 5 bases and the J segment 6 bases; nucleotides outside the gene matches: 8. The CDR3 has 16 amino acids. The chain's CDR3 is CASSKSGTGGPQPQHF. CDR3 DNA: TGTGCCAGCAGTAAATCCGGGACAGGGGGCCCTCAGCCCCAGCATTTT.

The chain joins TRBV29-1 to TRBJ1-5, with D possibly being TRBD1 (5 bases). CDR3 length: 13 residues. Trimming shortened V by 6 bases and J by 5 bases, and 14 bases separated the two germline ends. Germline CDR1 reads SQVTM; CDR2 reads ANQGSEA. This CDR3 is CSVSLGGDQPQHF. CDR3 nucleotide sequence: TGCAGCGTATCACTGGGGGGGGATCAGCCCCAGCATTTT.

CDR3 nucleotides: TGTGCCAGCTCACCAGTTCCCGGGGGGCGGTACGAGCAGTACTTC. Translated, it gives CASSPVPGGRYEQYF. The rearrangement joins TRBV18 to TRBJ2-7; D possibly corresponds to TRBD2 (7 bases). CDR3 length: 15 residues. V lost 2 bases to trimming and J lost 4 bases, with 15 bases between them. Germline V gene sequence: CDR1 KGHSH, CDR2 LQKENI.